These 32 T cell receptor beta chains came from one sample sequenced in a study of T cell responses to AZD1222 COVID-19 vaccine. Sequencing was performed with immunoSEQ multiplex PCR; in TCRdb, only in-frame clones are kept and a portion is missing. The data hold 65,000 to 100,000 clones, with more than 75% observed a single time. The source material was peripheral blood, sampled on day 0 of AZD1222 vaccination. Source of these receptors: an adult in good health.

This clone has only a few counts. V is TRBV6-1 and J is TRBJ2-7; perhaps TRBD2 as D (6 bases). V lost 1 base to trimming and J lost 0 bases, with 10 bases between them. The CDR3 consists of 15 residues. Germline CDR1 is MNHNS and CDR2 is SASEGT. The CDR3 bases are TGTGCCAGCAGTGAAGTACGGGGGAACTCCTACGAGCAGTACTTC. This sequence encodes CASSEVRGNSYEQYF.

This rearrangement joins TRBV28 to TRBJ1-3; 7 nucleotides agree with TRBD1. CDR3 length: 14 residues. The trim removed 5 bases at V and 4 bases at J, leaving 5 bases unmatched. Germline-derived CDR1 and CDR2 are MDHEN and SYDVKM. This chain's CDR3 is CASSPPGQGNTIYF. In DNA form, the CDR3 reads TGTGCCAGCAGTCCGCCGGGACAGGGAAACACCATATATTTT.

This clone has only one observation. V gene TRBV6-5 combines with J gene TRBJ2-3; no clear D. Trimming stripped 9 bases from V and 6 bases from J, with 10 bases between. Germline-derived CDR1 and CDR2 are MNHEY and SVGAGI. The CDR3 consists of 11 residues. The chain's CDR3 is CASHQQDTQYF. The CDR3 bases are TGTGCCAGTCATCAACAGGATACGCAGTATTTT.

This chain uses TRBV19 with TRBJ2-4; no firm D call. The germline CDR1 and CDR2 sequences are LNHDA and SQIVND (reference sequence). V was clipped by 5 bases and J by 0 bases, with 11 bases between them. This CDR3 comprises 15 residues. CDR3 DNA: TGTGCCAGTAGTTACCAGGCGCTAGCCAAAAACATTCAGTACTTC. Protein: CASSYQALAKNIQYF.

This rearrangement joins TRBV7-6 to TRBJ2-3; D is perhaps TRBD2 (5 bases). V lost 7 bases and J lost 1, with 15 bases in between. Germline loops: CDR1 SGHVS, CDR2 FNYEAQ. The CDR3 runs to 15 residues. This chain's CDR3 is CASTPDSVRTDTQYF. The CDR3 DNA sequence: TGTGCCAGCACCCCAGATAGCGTTCGCACAGATACGCAGTATTTT.

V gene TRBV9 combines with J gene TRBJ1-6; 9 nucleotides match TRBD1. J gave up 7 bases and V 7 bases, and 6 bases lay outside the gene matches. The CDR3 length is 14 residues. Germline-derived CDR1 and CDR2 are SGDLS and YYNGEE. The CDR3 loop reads CASRSGTGNSPLHF. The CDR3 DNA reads TGTGCCAGCCGGTCCGGGACAGGGAATTCACCCCTCCACTTT. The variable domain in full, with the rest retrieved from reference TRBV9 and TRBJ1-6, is DSGVTQTPKHLITATGQRVTLRCSPRSGDLSVYWYQQSLDQGLQFLIQYYNGEERAKGNILERFSAQQFPDLHSELNLSSLELGDSALYFCASRSGTGNSPLHFGNGTRLTVT.

The CDR3 spells CASSLIRDSGNTIYF. The CDR3 coding sequence is TGTGCCAGCAGCTTGATCAGGGACTCCGGAAACACCATATATTTT. The rearrangement links TRBV11-2 to TRBJ1-3; D is perhaps TRBD1 (5 bases). The V end lost 3 bases, the J end lost 4 bases, and 13 bases lay between the germline ends. The CDR3 contains 15 residues. Germline V lookup: CDR1 SGHAT, CDR2 FQNNGV.

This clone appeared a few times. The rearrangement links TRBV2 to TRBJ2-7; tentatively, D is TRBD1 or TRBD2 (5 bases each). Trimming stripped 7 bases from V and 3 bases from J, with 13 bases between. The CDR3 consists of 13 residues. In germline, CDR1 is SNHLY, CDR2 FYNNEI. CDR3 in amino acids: CASNRDGFYEQYF. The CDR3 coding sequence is TGTGCCAGCAACCGGGACGGCTTCTACGAGCAGTACTTC. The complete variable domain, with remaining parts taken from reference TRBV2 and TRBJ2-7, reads EPEVTQTPSHQVTQMGQEVILRCVPISNHLYFYWYRQILGQKVEFLVSFYNNEISEKSEIFDDQFSVERPDGSNFTLKIRSTKLEDSAMYFCASNRDGFYEQYFGPGTRLTVT.

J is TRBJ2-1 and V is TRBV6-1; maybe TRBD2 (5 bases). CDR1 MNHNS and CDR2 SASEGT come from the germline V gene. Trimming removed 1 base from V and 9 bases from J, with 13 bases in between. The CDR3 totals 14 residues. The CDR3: CASSEGEPRSEQFF. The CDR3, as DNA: TGTGCCAGCAGTGAAGGGGAGCCGAGGAGTGAGCAGTTCTTC.

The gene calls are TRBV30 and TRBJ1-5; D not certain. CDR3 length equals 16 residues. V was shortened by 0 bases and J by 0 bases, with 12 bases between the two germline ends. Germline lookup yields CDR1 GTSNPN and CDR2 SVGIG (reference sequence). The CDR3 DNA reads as TGTGCCTGGAGTGTTAAAAGGGCGGATAGCAATCAGCCCCAGCATTTT. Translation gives CAWSVKRADSNQPQHF. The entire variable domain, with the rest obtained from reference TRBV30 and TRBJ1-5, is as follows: SQTIHQWPATLVQPVGSPLSLECTVEGTSNPNLYWYRQAAGRGLQLLFYSVGIGQISSEVPQNLSASRPQDRQFILSSKKLLLSDSGFYLCAWSVKRADSNQPQHFGDGTRLSIL.

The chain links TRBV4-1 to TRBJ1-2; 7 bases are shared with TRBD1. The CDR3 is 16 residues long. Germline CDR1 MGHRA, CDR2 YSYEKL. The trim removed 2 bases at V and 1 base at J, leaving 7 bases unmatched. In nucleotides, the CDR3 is TGCGCCAGCAGCCAACCCCGGGACAGCTTTAACTATGGCTACACCTTC. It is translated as CASSQPRDSFNYGYTF.

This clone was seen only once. CDR3 in amino acids: CASSSDQAGFAEAFF. The CDR3 region has the DNA TGCGCCAGCAGCTCCGACCAAGCGGGATTCGCTGAAGCTTTCTTT. The V call is TRBV5-1, the J call TRBJ1-1; D uncertain. V was shortened by 3 bases and J by 6 bases, with 18 bases between the two germline ends. Germline V gene lookup returns CDR1 SGHRS and CDR2 YFSETQ. CDR3 size: 15 residues.

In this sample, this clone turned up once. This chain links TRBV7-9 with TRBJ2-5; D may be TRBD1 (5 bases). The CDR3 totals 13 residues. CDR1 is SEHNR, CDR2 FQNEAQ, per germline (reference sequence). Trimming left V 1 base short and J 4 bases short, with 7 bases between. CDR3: CASSLGQGETQYF. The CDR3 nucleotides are TGTGCCAGCAGCTTAGGGCAGGGAGAGACCCAGTACTTC.

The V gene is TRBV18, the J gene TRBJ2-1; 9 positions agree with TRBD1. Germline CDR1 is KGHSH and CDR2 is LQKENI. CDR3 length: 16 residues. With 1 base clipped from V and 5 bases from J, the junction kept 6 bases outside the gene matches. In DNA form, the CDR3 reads TGTGCCAGCTCACCACGCCCGGGACAGGGAGACAATGAGCAGTTCTTC. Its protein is CASSPRPGQGDNEQFF.

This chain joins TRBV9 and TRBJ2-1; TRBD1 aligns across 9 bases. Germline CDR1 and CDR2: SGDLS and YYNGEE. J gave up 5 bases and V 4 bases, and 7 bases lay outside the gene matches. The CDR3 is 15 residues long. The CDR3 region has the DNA TGTGCCAGCAGCCTCCGACAGGGGGGCAACAATGAGCAGTTCTTC. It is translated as CASSLRQGGNNEQFF.

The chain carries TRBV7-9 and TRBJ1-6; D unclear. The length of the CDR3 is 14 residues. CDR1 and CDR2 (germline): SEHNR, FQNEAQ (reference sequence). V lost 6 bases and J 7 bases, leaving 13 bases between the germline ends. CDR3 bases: TGTGCCAGCAGACCCCGGGATCCCAATTCACCCCTCCACTTT. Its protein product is CASRPRDPNSPLHF.

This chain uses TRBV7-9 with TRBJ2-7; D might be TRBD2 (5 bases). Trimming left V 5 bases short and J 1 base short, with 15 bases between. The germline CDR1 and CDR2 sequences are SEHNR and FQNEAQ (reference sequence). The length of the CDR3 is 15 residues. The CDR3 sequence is CASSPAGVLSYEQYF. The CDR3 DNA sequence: TGTGCCAGCAGCCCCGCCGGGGTGTTGTCCTACGAGCAGTACTTC.

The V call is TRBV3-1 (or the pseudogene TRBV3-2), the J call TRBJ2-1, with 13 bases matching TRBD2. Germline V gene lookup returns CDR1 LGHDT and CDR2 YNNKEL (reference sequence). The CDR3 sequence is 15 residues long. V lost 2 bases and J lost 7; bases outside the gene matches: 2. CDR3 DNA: TGTGCCAGCAGCCAAACTAGCGGGAGGGCGAATGAGCAGTTCTTC. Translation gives CASSQTSGRANEQFF.

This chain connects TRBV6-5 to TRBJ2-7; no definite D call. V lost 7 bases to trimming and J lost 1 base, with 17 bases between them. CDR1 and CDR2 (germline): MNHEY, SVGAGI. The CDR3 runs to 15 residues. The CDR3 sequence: CASIRLRSLSYEQYF. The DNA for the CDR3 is TGTGCCAGCATTCGGTTGAGGTCCCTTTCCTACGAGCAGTACTTC.

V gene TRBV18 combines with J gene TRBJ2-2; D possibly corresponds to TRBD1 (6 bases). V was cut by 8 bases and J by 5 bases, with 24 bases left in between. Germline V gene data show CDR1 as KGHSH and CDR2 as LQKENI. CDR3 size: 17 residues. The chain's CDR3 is CASLGKVDRIQTGELFF. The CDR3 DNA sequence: TGTGCCAGCCTAGGGAAGGTCGACAGGATCCAAACCGGGGAGCTGTTTTTT.

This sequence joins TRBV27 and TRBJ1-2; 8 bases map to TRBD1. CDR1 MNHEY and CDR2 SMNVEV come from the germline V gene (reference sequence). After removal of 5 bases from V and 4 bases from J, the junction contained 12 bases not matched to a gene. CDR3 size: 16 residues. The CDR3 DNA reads TGTGCCAGCAGTCCAGACCGGACAGGGTTCGGCTATGGCTACACCTTC. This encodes CASSPDRTGFGYGYTF.

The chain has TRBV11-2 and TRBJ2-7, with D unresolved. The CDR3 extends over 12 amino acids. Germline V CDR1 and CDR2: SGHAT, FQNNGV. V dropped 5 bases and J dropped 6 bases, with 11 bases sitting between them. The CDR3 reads CASSPTNTEQYF. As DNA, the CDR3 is TGTGCCAGCAGCCCCACGAACACCGAGCAGTACTTC.

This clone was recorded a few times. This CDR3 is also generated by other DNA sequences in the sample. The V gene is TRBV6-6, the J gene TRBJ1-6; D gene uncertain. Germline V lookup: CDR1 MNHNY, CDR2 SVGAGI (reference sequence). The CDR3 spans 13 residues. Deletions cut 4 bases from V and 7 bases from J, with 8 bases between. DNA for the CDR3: TGTGCCAGCAGTTCGCGCCCGAATTCACCCCTCCACTTT. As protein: CASSSRPNSPLHF.

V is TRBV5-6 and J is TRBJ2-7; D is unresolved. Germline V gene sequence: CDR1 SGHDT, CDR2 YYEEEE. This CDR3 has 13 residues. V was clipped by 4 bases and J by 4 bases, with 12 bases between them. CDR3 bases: TGTGCCAGCAGCCTGTACAGTCCTTACGAGCAGTACTTC. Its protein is CASSLYSPYEQYF.

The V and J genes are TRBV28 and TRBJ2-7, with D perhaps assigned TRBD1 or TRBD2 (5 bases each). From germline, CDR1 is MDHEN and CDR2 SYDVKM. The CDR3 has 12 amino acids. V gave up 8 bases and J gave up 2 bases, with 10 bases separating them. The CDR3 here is CASRDRPYEQYF. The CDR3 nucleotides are TGTGCCAGCCGGGACCGACCCTACGAGCAGTACTTC. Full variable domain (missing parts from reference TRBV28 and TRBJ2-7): DVKVTQSSRYLVKRTGEKVFLECVQDMDHENMFWYRQDPGLGLRLIYFSYDVKMKEKGDIPEGYSVSREKKERFSLILESASTNQTSMYLCASRDRPYEQYFGPGTRLTVT.

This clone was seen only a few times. Here the CDR3 reads CASSPGWFGAGEADYGYTF. CDR3 bases: TGTGCCAGCAGTCCAGGCTGGTTCGGGGCAGGTGAGGCGGACTATGGCTACACCTTC. This chain uses TRBV28 with TRBJ1-2, with a weak D call TRBD1 (5 bases). The germline V gene has CDR1 MDHEN and CDR2 SYDVKM. The CDR3 covers 19 residues. V shed 5 bases and J shed 3 bases, with 28 bases lying between them.

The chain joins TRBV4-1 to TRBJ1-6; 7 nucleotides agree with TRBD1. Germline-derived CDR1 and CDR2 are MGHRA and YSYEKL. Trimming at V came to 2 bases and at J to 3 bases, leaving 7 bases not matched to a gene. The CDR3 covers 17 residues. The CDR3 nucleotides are TGCGCCAGCAGCCAAAAGTCCCGGGACAGCTATAATTCACCCCTCCACTTT. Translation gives CASSQKSRDSYNSPLHF.

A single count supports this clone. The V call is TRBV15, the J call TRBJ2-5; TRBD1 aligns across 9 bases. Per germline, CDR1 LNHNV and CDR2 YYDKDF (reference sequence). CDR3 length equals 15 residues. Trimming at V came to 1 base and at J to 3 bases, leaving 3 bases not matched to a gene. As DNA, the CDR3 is TGTGCCACCAGCAGAGGTGGGACAGGGAAAGAGACCCAGTACTTC. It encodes CATSRGGTGKETQYF.

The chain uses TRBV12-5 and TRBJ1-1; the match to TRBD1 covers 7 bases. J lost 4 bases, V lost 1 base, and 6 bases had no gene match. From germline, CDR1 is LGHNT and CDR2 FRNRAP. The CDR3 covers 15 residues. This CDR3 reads CASGLDPRQGTEAFF. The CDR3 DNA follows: TGTGCTAGTGGTTTGGACCCACGACAGGGCACTGAAGCTTTCTTT.

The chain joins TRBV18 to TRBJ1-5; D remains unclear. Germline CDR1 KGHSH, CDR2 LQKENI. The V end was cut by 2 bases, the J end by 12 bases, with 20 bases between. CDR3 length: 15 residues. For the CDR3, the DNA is TGTGCCAGCTCACCAGACCCCCCCCCGGGATCCCTCCAGCATTTT. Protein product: CASSPDPPPGSLQHF.

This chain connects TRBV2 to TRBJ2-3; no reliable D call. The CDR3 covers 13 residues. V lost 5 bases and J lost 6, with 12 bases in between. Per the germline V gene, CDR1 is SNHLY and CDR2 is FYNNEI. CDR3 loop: CASSWNFADTQYF. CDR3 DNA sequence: TGTGCCAGCAGTTGGAACTTCGCGGATACGCAGTATTTT.

CDR3 in amino acids: CASSSGQGHTEAFF. CDR3 bases: TGTGCCAGCAGCTCCGGACAGGGTCACACTGAAGCTTTCTTT. The chain combines TRBV7-9 with TRBJ1-1; 8 nucleotides agree with TRBD1. Trimming cost V 4 bases and J 3 bases; bases outside gene matches: 4. The CDR3 is made up of 14 amino acids. CDR1 and CDR2 from the germline V gene are SEHNR and FQNEAQ (reference sequence). The full variable domain, completed using reference TRBV7-9 and TRBJ1-1, is DTGVSQNPRHKITKRGQNVTFRCDPISEHNRLYWYRQTLGQGPEFLTYFQNEAQLEKSRLLSDRFSAERPKGSFSTLEIQRTEQGDSAMYLCASSSGQGHTEAFFGQGTRLTVV.